These T cell receptor beta chains were read from a single sample in a study of T cell changes during pregnancy in multiple sclerosis. Generated by immunoSEQ multiplex PCR, the TCRdb table keeps only in-frame clones and is missing some. Seen here are around 75,000 clones, around nine tenths observed once, and the top ten hold about 0.31%. The sample was CD4+ T cells from peripheral blood mononuclear cells, taken in the third trimester of pregnancy. All receptors come from a female donor in good health, enrolled as a control in a pregnancy study. Each CDR3 is given with its conserved first and last residue. Fields, in order: D gene, J gene, V gene, clone size, CDR3 protein, CDR3 DNA. D genes are given only for firm matches. Not all rows give a size; the values are once, few, many and, for expanded clones, a class.

>NA|TRBJ2-5|TRBV21-1|NA
CASSLSPGTGLETQYF
TGTGCCAGCAGCCTCTCTCCCGGGACAGGATTAGAGACCCAGTACTTC
>TRBD2|TRBJ2-1|TRBV4-3|NA
CASSQEGTRRVNEQFF
TGCGCCAGCAGCCAAGAGGGGACTAGGCGGGTCAATGAGCAGTTCTTC
>NA|TRBJ1-2|TRBV27|NA
CASGGYGGYTF
TGTGCCAGCGGCGGGTATGGTGGCTACACCTTC
>NA|TRBJ1-1|TRBV6-5|NA
CASSYSMGGPEAFF
TGTGCCAGCAGTTACTCGATGGGGGGTCCTGAAGCTTTCTTT
>NA|TRBJ2-2|TRBV2|NA
CASMGAANTGELFF
TGTGCCAGCATGGGGGCCGCGAACACCGGGGAGCTGTTTTTT
>NA|TRBJ1-4|TRBV5-4|NA
CASSGGVGARGPEKLFF
TGTGCCAGCAGCGGGGGGGTGGGGGCCCGGGGGCCTGAAAAACTGTTTTTT
>NA|TRBJ2-2|TRBV5-4|NA
CASSPGIKRDTGELFF
TGTGCCAGCAGCCCGGGGATCAAAAGGGACACCGGGGAGCTGTTTTTT
>NA|TRBJ1-3|TRBV6-5|once
CASSYSRNPSTIYF
TGTGCCAGCAGTTACTCGCGCAATCCATCCACCATATATTTT
>NA|TRBJ1-1|TRBV10-3|NA
CAIRNSPGRRPAWAFF
TGTGCCATCAGAAATAGTCCAGGGCGCCGACCCGCGTGGGCTTTCTTT
>NA|TRBJ1-4|TRBV6-1|NA
CASSEVREIGLFF
TGTGCCAGCAGTGAAGTAAGGGAGATAGGACTGTTTTTT
>TRBD2|TRBJ2-1|TRBV2|NA
CASSAVTSGAYNEQFF
TGTGCCAGCAGTGCGGTGACTAGCGGAGCCTACAATGAGCAGTTCTTC
>TRBD1|TRBJ1-2|TRBV7-9|NA
CASSLSDRVGYGYTF
TGTGCCAGCAGCCTATCCGACAGGGTTGGATATGGCTACACCTTC
>NA|TRBJ1-3|TRBV1|NA
CTSSQPSRDGGSGNTIYF
TGCACCAGCAGCCAACCATCGAGGGACGGGGGCTCTGGAAACACCATATATTTT
>NA|TRBJ1-6|TRBV18|few
CASSPAGAVDSPLHF
TGTGCCAGCTCACCGGCAGGGGCGGTGGATTCACCCCTCCACTTT
>NA|TRBJ2-5|TRBV30|NA
CAWSVPVGAETQYF
TGTGCCTGGAGTGTACCTGTGGGGGCAGAGACCCAGTACTTC
>NA|TRBJ2-1|TRBV5-4|NA
CASSFGGGNEQFF
TGTGCCAGCAGCTTTGGGGGAGGCAATGAGCAGTTCTTC
>NA|TRBJ1-3|TRBV7-8|NA
CASSLGTVSGNTIYF
TGTGCCAGCAGCTTAGGGACAGTCTCTGGAAACACCATATATTTT
>NA|TRBJ1-2|TRBV29-1|NA
CSVEGFDGYTF
TGCAGCGTTGAGGGCTTTGATGGCTACACCTTC
>NA|TRBJ1-5|TRBV5-8|NA
CASSSGDLGQPQHF
TGTGCCAGCAGTTCAGGGGATCTCGGGCAGCCCCAGCATTTT
>TRBD1|TRBJ1-2|TRBV27|once
CASSTQGPYGYTF
TGTGCCAGCAGTACACAGGGGCCGTATGGCTACACCTTC
>TRBD2|TRBJ2-3|TRBV15|once
CASQRGGHDTQYF
TGTGCCTCCCAGCGGGGGGGCCACGATACGCAGTATTTT
>TRBD2|TRBJ2-2|TRBV6-5|NA
CASSRGSDTGELFF
TGTGCCAGCTCGCGGGGGAGCGACACCGGGGAGCTGTTTTTT
>TRBD1|TRBJ1-4|TRBV5-4|NA
CASSFPGQGDEKLFF
TGTGCCAGCAGCTTTCCGGGACAGGGCGACGAAAAACTGTTTTTT
>NA|TRBJ1-3|TRBV30|NA
CAWSVAGRSGNTIYF
TGTGCCTGGAGTGTTGCAGGTCGCTCTGGAAACACCATATATTTT
>NA|TRBJ1-1|TRBV6-5|NA
CASSYSGGPGTEAFF
TGTGCCAGCAGTTACTCGGGAGGGCCTGGGACTGAAGCTTTCTTT
>TRBD2|TRBJ2-7|TRBV4-3|NA
CASSQVRGGNEQYF
TGCGCCAGCAGCCAAGTACGGGGGGGTAACGAGCAGTACTTC
>TRBD1|TRBJ2-7|TRBV19|NA
CASSGTGETEQYF
TGTGCCAGTAGTGGGACAGGGGAAACGGAGCAGTACTTC
>NA|TRBJ2-1|TRBV4-2|NA
CASSQDGEYSYNEQFF
TGTGCCAGCAGCCAGGACGGGGAGTACTCCTACAATGAGCAGTTCTTC
>TRBD1|TRBJ2-1|TRBV4-2|NA
CASSQGTGVRNEQFF
TGTGCCAGCAGCCAAGGGACAGGGGTTCGTAATGAGCAGTTCTTC
>NA|TRBJ1-3|TRBV5-1|NA
CASSLGSSGNTIYF
TGCGCCAGCAGCTTGGGCAGCTCTGGAAACACCATATATTTT
>TRBD2|TRBJ2-7|TRBV2|NA
CASRWTSGGFYEQYF
TGTGCCAGCAGGTGGACTAGCGGGGGGTTCTACGAGCAGTACTTC
>TRBD1|TRBJ2-5|TRBV29-1|NA
CSVIQGAGETQYF
TGCAGCGTGATACAGGGGGCAGGAGAGACCCAGTACTTC
>TRBD1|TRBJ1-1|TRBV12-5|NA
CASGLQQGALTEAFF
TGTGCTAGTGGTTTGCAACAGGGGGCCCTCACTGAAGCTTTCTTT
>TRBD2|TRBJ2-7|TRBV6-1|NA
CASSEMGTISYEQYF
TGTGCCAGCAGTGAAATGGGGACTATCTCCTACGAGCAGTACTTC
>TRBD1|TRBJ1-2|TRBV19|once
CASSPFTPTPGQGGKYGYTF
TGTGCCAGTAGTCCCTTCACCCCCACACCCGGACAGGGAGGAAAGTATGGCTACACCTTC
>TRBD1|TRBJ1-5|TRBV19|NA
CASIRDRESNQPQHF
TGTGCCAGTATCCGAGACAGGGAGAGCAATCAGCCCCAGCATTTT
>TRBD1|TRBJ1-2|TRBV5-5|NA
CASSLTPGGRSYGYTF
TGTGCCAGCAGCCTGACCCCAGGGGGCCGGTCCTATGGCTACACCTTC
>TRBD1|TRBJ1-5|TRBV4-1|NA
CASSLTGKEQPQHF
TGCGCCAGCAGCCTGACAGGGAAAGAACAGCCCCAGCATTTT
>TRBD1|TRBJ1-2|TRBV7-2|few
CASSLRTTGQGAHGYTF
TGTGCCAGCAGCTTGAGAACCACGGGACAGGGGGCTCATGGCTACACCTTC
>NA|TRBJ2-1|TRBV6-1|NA
CASSDASLREQFF
TGTGCCAGCAGTGACGCTAGCCTACGTGAGCAGTTCTTC
>TRBD1|TRBJ1-1|TRBV5-6|NA
CASSRDSMNTEAFF
TGTGCCAGCAGCCGGGACAGCATGAACACTGAAGCTTTCTTT
>TRBD2|TRBJ2-7|TRBV7-2|NA
CASSVRGAGGARGEQYF
TGTGCCAGCAGCGTAAGGGGCGCCGGGGGGGCCAGAGGCGAGCAGTACTTC
>NA|TRBJ1-1|TRBV29-1|few
CSVHRDRAFF
TGCAGCGTCCACAGGGATAGAGCTTTCTTT
>NA|TRBJ2-1|TRBV27|NA
CASSPLDRGNEQFF
TGTGCCAGCAGTCCCCTGGACCGGGGTAATGAGCAGTTCTTC
>TRBD2|TRBJ2-3|TRBV9|NA
CASSVSTGTSGGADTQYF
TGTGCCAGCAGCGTCTCAACCGGGACTAGCGGGGGCGCAGATACGCAGTATTTT
>NA|TRBJ2-7|TRBV10-3|once
CAISEGGVGLSYEQYF
TGTGCCATCAGTGAAGGAGGAGTAGGGCTCTCCTACGAGCAGTACTTC
>TRBD1|TRBJ1-1|TRBV7-8|NA
CASSLVQGDTEAFF
TGTGCCAGCAGCTTAGTCCAGGGGGACACTGAAGCTTTCTTT
>TRBD1|TRBJ2-5|TRBV18|NA
CASSPKTGGQETQYF
TGTGCCAGCTCACCGAAGACAGGGGGCCAAGAGACCCAGTACTTC
>NA|TRBJ2-1|TRBV19|NA
CASIGEELASEQFF
TGTGCCAGTATAGGGGAAGAACTAGCCTCCGAGCAGTTCTTC
>TRBD1|TRBJ2-3|TRBV6-1|NA
CASSGMTRQGRLGDTDTQYF
TGTGCCAGCAGTGGGATGACGAGACAGGGAAGGTTAGGGGACACAGATACGCAGTATTTT
>NA|TRBJ1-4|TRBV18|NA
CASSPEGSRVQFF
TGTGCCAGCTCACCCGAGGGATCACGGGTGCAGTTTTTT
>NA|TRBJ1-1|TRBV5-1|once
CASAFGDNTEAFF
TGCGCCAGTGCGTTCGGGGATAACACTGAAGCTTTCTTT
>TRBD2|TRBJ2-3|TRBV7-2|NA
CASSLGAGGSTDTQYF
TGTGCCAGCAGCTTAGGGGCGGGGGGGAGCACAGATACGCAGTATTTT
>NA|TRBJ1-2|TRBV30|NA
CAWRTVNYGYTF
TGTGCCTGGAGGACAGTCAACTATGGCTACACCTTC